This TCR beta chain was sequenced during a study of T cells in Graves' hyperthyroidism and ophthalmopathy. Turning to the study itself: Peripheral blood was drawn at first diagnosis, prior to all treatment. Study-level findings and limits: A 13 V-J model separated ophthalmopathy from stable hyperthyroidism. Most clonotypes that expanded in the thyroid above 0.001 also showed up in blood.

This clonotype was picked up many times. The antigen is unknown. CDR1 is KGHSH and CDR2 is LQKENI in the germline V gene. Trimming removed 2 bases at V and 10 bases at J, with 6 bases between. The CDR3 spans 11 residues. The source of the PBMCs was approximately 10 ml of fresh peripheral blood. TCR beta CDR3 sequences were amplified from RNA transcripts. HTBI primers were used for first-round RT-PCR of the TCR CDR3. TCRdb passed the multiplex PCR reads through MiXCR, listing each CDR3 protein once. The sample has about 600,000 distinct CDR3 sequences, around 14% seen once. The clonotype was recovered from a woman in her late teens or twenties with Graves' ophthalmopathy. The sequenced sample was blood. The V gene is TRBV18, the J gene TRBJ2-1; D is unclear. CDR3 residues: CASSPTVEQFF. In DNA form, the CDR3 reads TGTGCCAGCTCACCAACAGTGGAGCAGTTCTTC.